The text below deals with one TCR beta chain. Germline values: CDR1 SNHLY, CDR2 FYNNEI. There are 15 residues in the CDR3. Trimming cost V 5 bases and J 0 bases; bases outside gene matches: 1. These data come from a study of technical replicates of blood from a few donors. Some clones are missing from TCRdb's copy, which holds only in-frame ones; the method was immunoSEQ multiplex PCR. The sample gives around 84,000 clones, 98% of which show up once; approximately 0.15% is in the top ten. This chain connects TRBV2 to TRBJ2-7; 13 bases line up with TRBD2. This receptor was identified in a human donor in good health. Sequencing used T cells isolated from PBMCs. The CDR3 DNA sequence: TGTGCCAGCAGTTGGACTAGCGGGAGCTCCTACGAGCAGTACTTC. Translation: CASSWTSGSSYEQYF.